This T cell receptor beta chain was found in a study of identical twins. Findings and caveats of the study: Out-of-frame beta sequences exhibited a weaker degree of excess twin sharing. Researchers reported excess low generation probability among twin-shared out-of-frame alpha sequences.

The V gene end was trimmed by 1 base and the J gene end by 7 bases; junction bases not matched to a gene: 6. The CDR3 covers 15 residues. Germline V lookup: CDR1 LGHNA, CDR2 YSLEER. With regard to this clonotype: The antigen remains unidentified.

In TCRdb, the 5' RACE reads were re-called with MiXCR into one record per CDR3 protein. The sample contains about 470,000 distinct CDR3 sequences, roughly 26% of which appear only once. The same sample was also used in a study of T cells expressing NK-cell markers.

The sample comprised CD4+ T cells sorted from blood. The gene calls are TRBV4-3 and TRBJ2-1; TRBD2 aligns across 8 bases. This TCR came from a woman aged 18-29 years in good health. The CDR3 protein is CASSQVTPGGNEQFF. CDR3 coding DNA: TGCGCCAGCAGCCAAGTGACCCCGGGGGGGAATGAGCAGTTCTTC.